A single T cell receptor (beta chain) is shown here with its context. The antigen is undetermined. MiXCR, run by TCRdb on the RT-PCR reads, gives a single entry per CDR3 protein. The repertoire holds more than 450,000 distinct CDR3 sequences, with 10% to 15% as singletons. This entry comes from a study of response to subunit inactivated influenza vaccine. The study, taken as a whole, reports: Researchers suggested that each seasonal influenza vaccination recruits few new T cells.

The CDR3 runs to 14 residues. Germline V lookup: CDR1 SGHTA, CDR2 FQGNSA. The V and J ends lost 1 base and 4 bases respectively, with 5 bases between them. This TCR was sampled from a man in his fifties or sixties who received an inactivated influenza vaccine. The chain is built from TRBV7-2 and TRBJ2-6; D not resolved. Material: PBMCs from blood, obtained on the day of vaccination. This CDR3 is CASSLVGGANVLTF. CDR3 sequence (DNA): TGTGCCAGCAGCTTAGTAGGGGGGGCCAACGTCCTGACTTTC.